These 27 T cell receptor beta chains were all obtained from the same sample, sequenced in a study of siplizumab effects on memory and regulatory T cells. Cocultured for 6 to 7 days at 37°C were the mixed lymphocyte reaction cells. Their specific antigens are unknown. The repertoire was sequenced with immunoSEQ multiplex PCR; TCRdb's copy has only in-frame clones and lacks some. In the table there are 15,000 to 20,000 clones, 44% of which are singletons. The material sequenced was CFSE-low (dividing) CD4+ T cells sorted from an allogeneic mixed lymphocyte reaction. The receptors were sampled from a human donor in good health; the cells came from an allogeneic mixed lymphocyte reaction. Some clones in this sample may be carry-over from other donors' samples.

The chain has TRBV6-5 and TRBJ2-7, with unresolved D. The V end was cut by 0 bases, the J end by 0 bases, with 12 bases between. Germline V gene data show CDR1 as MNHEY and CDR2 as SVGAGI. CDR3 length: 16 residues. CDR3 loop: CASSYSVGRSSYEQYF. CDR3 sequence (DNA): TGTGCCAGCAGTTACTCGGTCGGTAGGAGCTCCTACGAGCAGTACTTC.

The chain employs TRBV9 and TRBJ1-6, with D perhaps TRBD1 (5 bases). V gave up 0 bases and J gave up 10 bases, with 11 bases separating them. The CDR3 loop spans 14 amino acids. Germline V gene sequence: CDR1 SGDLS, CDR2 YYNGEE. In DNA form, the CDR3 reads TGTGCCAGCAGCGTAGTTCCAGGGCAATCACCCCTCCACTTT. The encoded protein is CASSVVPGQSPLHF.

The chain links TRBV4-2 to TRBJ2-7; D uncertain. The germline V gene encodes CDR1 LGHNA and CDR2 YNFKEQ. V dropped 0 bases and J dropped 2 bases, with 20 bases sitting between them. This CDR3 region has 18 residues. CDR3 DNA: TGTGCCAGCAGCCAAGATCCCCAAGCCAGAACCACGACCTACGAGCAGTACTTC. It encodes CASSQDPQARTTTYEQYF.

The chain joins TRBV7-9 to TRBJ2-5, with D possibly TRBD1 on 6 matching bases. Between the trimmed V and J ends, which lost 5 bases and 0 bases, there was a span of 13 bases. CDR3 length: 15 amino acids. Per germline, CDR1 SEHNR and CDR2 FQNEAQ (reference sequence). The DNA of the CDR3 is TGTGCCAGCAGCCTCCAGGGGTTCTACCAAGAGACCCAGTACTTC. Translating gives CASSLQGFYQETQYF. Full variable domain (rest looked up from reference TRBV7-9 and TRBJ2-5): DTGVSQNPRHKITKRGQNVTFRCDPISEHNRLYWYRQTLGQGPEFLTYFQNEAQLEKSRLLSDRFSAERPKGSFSTLEIQRTEQGDSAMYLCASSLQGFYQETQYFGPGTRLLVL.

This clone was recorded a few times. The chain recombines TRBV29-1 with TRBJ2-3; TRBD2 aligns across 11 bases. V shed 4 bases, J shed 2 bases, and the junction held 5 bases outside the gene matches. The length of the CDR3 is 15 residues. The germline CDR1 and CDR2 sequences are SQVTM and ANQGSEA. The CDR3 sequence is CSVGASGGYTDTQYF. DNA for the CDR3: TGCAGCGTTGGGGCTAGCGGGGGGTACACAGATACGCAGTATTTT.

The J gene is TRBJ2-2, the V gene TRBV6-5; possibly TRBD1 for D (6 bases). The germline CDR1 and CDR2 sequences are MNHEY and SVGAGI. CDR3 size: 15 residues. The germline V and J ends were trimmed by 0 bases and 13 bases, with 18 bases remaining between them. The CDR3 spells CASSYSNQGLSRLFF. As DNA, the CDR3 is TGTGCCAGCAGTTACTCAAACCAGGGGCTTAGCAGGCTGTTTTTT.

The chain recombines TRBV5-1 with TRBJ2-7, with D unclear. The CDR3 runs 14 residues. Germline V gene lookup returns CDR1 SGHRS and CDR2 YFSETQ. The V gene lost 4 bases and the J gene lost 0 bases, with 11 bases spanning the gap. The CDR3 loop is CASSREQSSYEQYF. The DNA of the CDR3 is TGCGCCAGCAGCCGCGAACAGAGCTCCTACGAGCAGTACTTC.

The chain couples TRBV4-2 to TRBJ2-1; the D is unclear. The CDR3 is 13 amino acids. Germline assignment: CDR1 LGHNA and CDR2 YNFKEQ. Trimming pared 5 bases from V and 5 bases from J, leaving 10 bases between. In DNA form, the CDR3 reads TGTGCCAGCAGCTACCCTAGGGACAATGAGCAGTTCTTC. Translation gives CASSYPRDNEQFF.

This clone showed up just a few times. The chain combines TRBV2 with TRBJ2-2; D is tentatively TRBD1 or TRBD2 (6 bases each). CDR3 length: 17 amino acids. The germline V gene encodes CDR1 SNHLY and CDR2 FYNNEI. The V end was cut by 6 bases, the J end by 2 bases, with 19 bases between. CDR3 bases: TGTGCCAGCAGAATAAATCGTCCCGGGGGCAACACCGGGGAGCTGTTTTTT. Translation gives CASRINRPGGNTGELFF.

The chain carries TRBV5-1 and TRBJ1-2, with a tentative D call TRBD1 (5 bases). This CDR3 has 13 amino acids. In germline, CDR1 is SGHRS, CDR2 YFSETQ. V lost 2 bases to trimming and J lost 9 bases, with 14 bases between them. CDR3 DNA sequence: TGCGCCAGCAGCTTAGCAGGGCGGTCGCGCTACACCTTC. Translating gives CASSLAGRSRYTF.

This chain connects TRBV6-6 to TRBJ2-7, with TRBD2 matching 11 bases. The germline V gene has CDR1 MNHNY and CDR2 SVGAGI (reference sequence). V lost 7 bases to trimming and J lost 5 bases; unmatched junction nucleotides: 10. The CDR3 totals 15 residues. CDR3 coding DNA: TGTGCCAGCACCGTACAACTAGCGGGAGTCCACGAGCAGTACTTC. This translates into CASTVQLAGVHEQYF.

This clone has more than one count but fewer than ten. V is TRBV5-5 and J is TRBJ1-1, with D possibly being TRBD1 (5 bases). This CDR3 region has 16 residues. Germline CDR1 and CDR2: SGHKS and YYEKEE (reference sequence). The V end lost 2 bases, the J end lost 2 bases, and 16 bases lay between the germline ends. CDR3 coding DNA: TGTGCCAGCAGCTTTACTCTAGGGACCGGTAACACTGAAGCTTTCTTT. It codes for CASSFTLGTGNTEAFF.

The J gene is TRBJ1-6, the V gene TRBV27; maybe TRBD1 (5 bases). Trimming shortened V by 1 base and J by 7 bases, and 11 bases separated the two germline ends. The length of the CDR3 is 15 residues. Germline V gives CDR1 MNHEY, CDR2 SMNVEV (reference sequence). CDR3 in amino acids: CASSLFGQGNSPLHF. The CDR3 DNA sequence: TGTGCCAGCAGTTTATTCGGCCAGGGCAATTCACCCCTCCACTTT.

The V call is TRBV7-2, the J call TRBJ1-1; D call uncertain. The V end lost 3 bases, the J end lost 1 base, and 6 bases lay between the germline ends. Per germline, CDR1 SGHTA and CDR2 FQGNSA. This CDR3 is built from 13 residues. This chain's CDR3 is CASSFSRNTEAFF. The CDR3 nucleotides read TGTGCCAGCAGCTTCTCTAGGAACACTGAAGCTTTCTTT. The full variable domain, with the rest looked up from reference TRBV7-2 and TRBJ1-1, is GAGVSQSPSNKVTEKGKDVELRCDPISGHTALYWYRQSLGQGLEFLIYFQGNSAPDKSGLPSDRFSAERTGGSVSTLTIQRTQQEDSAVYLCASSFSRNTEAFFGQGTRLTVV.

This clone is judged medium-sized. The V call is TRBV7-9, the J call TRBJ1-2, with 12 positions matching TRBD1. The V gene's germline CDR1 is SEHNR and CDR2 FQNEAQ (reference sequence). CDR3 size: 19 residues. Losses at the gene ends were 3 bases for V and 0 bases for J; bases not matched to a gene: 11. CDR3 sequence: CASSFAWIGTGGSNYGYTF. DNA of the CDR3: TGTGCCAGCAGCTTTGCATGGATCGGGACAGGGGGCTCTAACTATGGCTACACCTTC. The variable domain in full, completed from reference TRBV7-9 and TRBJ1-2, reads DTGVSQNPRHKITKRGQNVTFRCDPISEHNRLYWYRQTLGQGPEFLTYFQNEAQLEKSRLLSDRFSAERPKGSFSTLEIQRTEQGDSAMYLCASSFAWIGTGGSNYGYTFGSGTRLTVV.

This clone turned up a few times. Different DNA sequences within this sample yield the same CDR3. CDR3 sequence (DNA): TGTGCCTGGAGTGTACGGACTGCCGATTCACCCCTCCACTTT. Translating it yields CAWSVRTADSPLHF. The chain employs TRBV30 and TRBJ1-6; D uncertain. Trimming removed 0 bases from V and 8 bases from J, with 11 bases in between. Germline V lookup: CDR1 GTSNPN, CDR2 SVGIG (reference sequence). CDR3 length: 14 amino acids.

The chain couples TRBV27 to TRBJ2-1; no firm D call. V lost 6 bases to trimming and J lost 2 bases, with 5 bases between them. The CDR3 has 12 residues. CDR1 and CDR2 from the germline V gene are MNHEY and SMNVEV (reference sequence). Here the CDR3 reads CASSGPYNEQFF. The CDR3, as DNA: TGTGCCAGCAGCGGGCCCTACAATGAGCAGTTCTTC.

A note on this clone: Mismatch with germline at one junction end may stem from a read error. CDR3 loop: CASSKARTLGDTIYF. The CDR3 DNA reads as TGTGCCAGCAGCAAAGCCCGGACTCTTGGAGACACCATATATTTT. V gene TRBV6-6 combines with J gene TRBJ1-3; D is uncertain. CDR1 MNHNY and CDR2 SVGAGI come from the germline V gene (reference sequence). The CDR3 loop spans 15 amino acids.

This clone is judged medium-sized (0.01 to 0.1%). This chain uses TRBV9 with TRBJ1-2; a possible D gene is TRBD1 (6 bases). The CDR3 has 14 amino acids. Germline V CDR1 and CDR2: SGDLS, YYNGEE. The V end lost 3 bases, the J end lost 5 bases, and 14 bases lay between the germline ends. The CDR3 region has the DNA TGTGCCAGCAGCGACAGCTTTAGGGGGTATGGCTACACCTTC. Amino acid sequence: CASSDSFRGYGYTF.

This clone appeared once. The chain employs TRBV11-2 and TRBJ2-7, with 8 bases identical to TRBD2. The CDR3 is 13 residues long. CDR1 is SGHAT, CDR2 FQNNGV, per germline. J lost 3 bases, V lost 3 bases, and 1 base had no gene match. The CDR3 reads CASSFLAGYEQYF. CDR3 in DNA: TGTGCCAGCAGCTTTCTAGCGGGCTACGAGCAGTACTTC.

About this clone itself: Given a far larger clone just one base away, this is likely a sequencing read error. The V call is TRBV5-6, the J call TRBJ2-1; D is perhaps TRBD1 or TRBD2 (5 bases each). CDR1 SGHDT and CDR2 YYEEEE come from the germline V gene. The CDR3 has 15 residues. V was cut by 2 bases and J by 8 bases, with 17 bases left in between. CDR3 protein: CASSLAAGYDHEQFF. The CDR3 region has the DNA TGTGCCAGCAGCTTAGCGGCAGGGTACGACCATGAGCAGTTCTTC.

Relative to its sample, this clone is medium-sized. V and J are TRBV4-2 and TRBJ2-1; perhaps TRBD1 as D (5 bases). This CDR3 has 13 residues. From germline, CDR1 is LGHNA and CDR2 YNFKEQ. Deletions cut 4 bases from V and 9 bases from J, with 13 bases between. The CDR3 protein is CASSPPGFSEQFF. The CDR3 region has the DNA TGTGCCAGCAGCCCCCCAGGGTTTAGTGAGCAGTTCTTC.

This clone was seen repeatedly, ten times or more. The V call is TRBV28, the J call TRBJ1-2; the D is unclear. The CDR3 consists of 13 residues. CDR1 and CDR2 from the germline V gene are MDHEN and SYDVKM. Trimming removed 2 bases at V and 8 bases at J, with 12 bases between. CDR3 nucleotides: TGTGCCAGCAGTTTAACCACCGGTTGGGGCTACACCTTC. Its translation is CASSLTTGWGYTF.

In its sample, this clone was seen a few times. The genes are TRBV19 and TRBJ1-1; maybe TRBD1 (6 bases). Looked up from germline, CDR1 is LNHDA and CDR2 is SQIVND (reference sequence). Trimming removed 2 bases at V and 5 bases at J, with 18 bases between. The CDR3 consists of 16 residues. CDR3 sequence reads: CASSIPPRGRYTEAFF. CDR3 nucleotide sequence: TGTGCCAGTAGTATACCGCCGCGGGGGCGGTATACTGAAGCTTTCTTT.

This chain uses TRBV6-5 with TRBJ2-7; D may be TRBD1 or TRBD2 (5 bases each). This CDR3 has 15 residues. Trimming removed 6 bases from V and 2 bases from J, with 17 bases in between. Germline CDR1 MNHEY, CDR2 SVGAGI. The CDR3, as DNA: TGTGCCAGCAGCGTCACCGGGACGGGGCCCTACGAGCAGTACTTC. Encoded protein: CASSVTGTGPYEQYF.

Only a few counts were recorded for this clone. This chain links TRBV9 with TRBJ2-7; the match to TRBD1 covers 8 bases. Trimming cost V 4 bases and J 3 bases; bases outside gene matches: 6. The CDR3 consists of 14 residues. CDR1 is SGDLS, CDR2 YYNGEE, per germline. The CDR3 reads CASSPGQGDYEQYF. Here the CDR3 DNA reads TGTGCCAGCAGCCCAGGACAGGGTGACTACGAGCAGTACTTC.

The chain joins TRBV18 to TRBJ2-7; D call uncertain. V lost 10 bases and J lost 6, with 19 bases in between. This CDR3 spans 13 amino acids. Germline values: CDR1 KGHSH, CDR2 LQKENI. The CDR3 spells CATSQSYLAEQYF. The CDR3 DNA is TGTGCCACCTCGCAGTCCTACCTGGCCGAGCAGTACTTC.